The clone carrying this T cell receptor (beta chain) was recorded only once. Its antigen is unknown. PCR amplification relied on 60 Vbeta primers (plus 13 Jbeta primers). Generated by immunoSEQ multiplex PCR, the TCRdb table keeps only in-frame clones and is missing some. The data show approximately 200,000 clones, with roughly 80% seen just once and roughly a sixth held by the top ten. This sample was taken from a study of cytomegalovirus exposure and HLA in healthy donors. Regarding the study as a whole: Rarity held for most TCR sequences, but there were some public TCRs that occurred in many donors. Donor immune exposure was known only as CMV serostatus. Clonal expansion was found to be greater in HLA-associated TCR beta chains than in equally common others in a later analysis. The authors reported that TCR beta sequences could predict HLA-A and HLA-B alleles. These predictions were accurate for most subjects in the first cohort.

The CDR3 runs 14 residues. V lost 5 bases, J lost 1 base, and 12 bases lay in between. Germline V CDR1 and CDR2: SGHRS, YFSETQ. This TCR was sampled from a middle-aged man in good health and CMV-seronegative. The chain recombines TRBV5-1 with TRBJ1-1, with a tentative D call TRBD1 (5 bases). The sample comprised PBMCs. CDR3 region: CASSMQGTNTEAFF. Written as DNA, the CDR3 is TGCGCCAGCAGTATGCAGGGTACGAACACTGAAGCTTTCTTT. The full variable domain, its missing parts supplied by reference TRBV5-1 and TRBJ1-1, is KAGVTQTPRYLIKTRGQQVTLSCSPISGHRSVSWYQQTPGQGLQFLFEYFSETQRNKGNFPGRFSGRQFSNSRSEMNVSTLELGDSALYLCASSMQGTNTEAFFGQGTRLTVV.